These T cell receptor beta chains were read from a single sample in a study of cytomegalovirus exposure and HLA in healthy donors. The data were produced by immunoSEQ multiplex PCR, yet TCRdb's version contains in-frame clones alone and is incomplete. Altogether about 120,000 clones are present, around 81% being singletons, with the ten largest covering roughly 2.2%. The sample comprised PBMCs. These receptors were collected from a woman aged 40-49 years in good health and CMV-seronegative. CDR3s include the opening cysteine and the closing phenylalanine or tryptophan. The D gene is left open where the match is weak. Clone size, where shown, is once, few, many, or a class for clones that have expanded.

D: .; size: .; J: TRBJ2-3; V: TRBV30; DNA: TGTGCCTGGAGCGGAGGACAGACTTTCACAGATACGCAGTATTTT; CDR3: CAWSGGQTFTDTQYF
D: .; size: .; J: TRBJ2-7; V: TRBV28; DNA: TGTGCCAGCAGTTCCGGGGACAAGTTATACTACGAGCAGTACTTC; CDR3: CASSSGDKLYYEQYF
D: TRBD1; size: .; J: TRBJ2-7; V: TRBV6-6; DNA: TGTGCCAGCAGTTACGAGGGGACAGGGGGCTACGAGCAGTACTTC; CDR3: CASSYEGTGGYEQYF
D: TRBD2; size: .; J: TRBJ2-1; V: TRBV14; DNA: TGTGCCAGCAGCCGAACTAGCGGGAGCTCCTACAATGAGCAGTTCTTC; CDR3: CASSRTSGSSYNEQFF
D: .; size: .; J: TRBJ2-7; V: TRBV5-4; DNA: TGTGCCAGCAGCCCCTACGAGTTCGCCTACGAGCAGTACTTC; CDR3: CASSPYEFAYEQYF
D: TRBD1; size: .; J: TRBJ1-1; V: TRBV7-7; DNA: TGTGCTAGCAGCATAGACAGGGGACGGCGCACTGAAGCTTTCTTT; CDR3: CASSIDRGRRTEAFF
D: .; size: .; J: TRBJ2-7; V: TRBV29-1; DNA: TGCAACCAGAATGGTAACTCCTACGAGCAGTACTTC; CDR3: CNQNGNSYEQYF
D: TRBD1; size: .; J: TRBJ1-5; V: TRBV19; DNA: TGTGCCAGTAGTAGAGGGACAGGGAATAGCAATCAGCCCCAGCATTTT; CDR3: CASSRGTGNSNQPQHF
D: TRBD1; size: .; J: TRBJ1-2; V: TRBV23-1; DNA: TGCGCCAGCAGTCAATCCCTCCGGCAGGACAGGGCTAACTATGGCTACACCTTC; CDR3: CASSQSLRQDRANYGYTF
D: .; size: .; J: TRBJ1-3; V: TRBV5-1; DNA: TGCGCCAGCAGCTTGTCCGGGGGTCCTGGAAACACCATATATTTT; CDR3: CASSLSGGPGNTIYF
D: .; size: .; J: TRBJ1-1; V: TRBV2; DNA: TGTGCCAGCAGTGATCAGATATTGAACACTGAAGCTTTCTTT; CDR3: CASSDQILNTEAFF
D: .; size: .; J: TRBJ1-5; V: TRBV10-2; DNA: TGCGCCAGCAGCGGGACTTCGGATCAGCCCCAGCATTTT; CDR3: CASSGTSDQPQHF
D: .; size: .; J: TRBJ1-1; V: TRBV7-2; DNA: TGTGCCAGCAGCTTAGCGCCGAGGGGGGGAACTGAAGCTTTCTTT; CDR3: CASSLAPRGGTEAFF
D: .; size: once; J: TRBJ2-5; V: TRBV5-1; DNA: TGCGCCAGCAGCTGGCAGGGGTCGGTCCTGGAGACCCAGTACTTC; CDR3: CASSWQGSVLETQYF
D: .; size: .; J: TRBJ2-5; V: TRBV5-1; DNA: TGCGCCAGCAGCTTCGAACGGGGGACGGAGACCCAGTACTTC; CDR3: CASSFERGTETQYF
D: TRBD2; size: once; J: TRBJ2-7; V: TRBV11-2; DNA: TGTGCCAGCAGCTCCCTTGTTAAGCGGGAGTCCCACGAGCAGTACTTC; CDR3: CASSSLVKRESHEQYF
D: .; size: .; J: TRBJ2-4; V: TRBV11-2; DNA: TGTGCCAGCAGCATCGGTGAACTAGCCAAAAACATTCAGTACTTC; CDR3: CASSIGELAKNIQYF
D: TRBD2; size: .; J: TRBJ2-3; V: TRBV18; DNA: TGTGCCAGCTCACCAAGGGCTAGCGGCCCCGATACGCAGTATTTT; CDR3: CASSPRASGPDTQYF
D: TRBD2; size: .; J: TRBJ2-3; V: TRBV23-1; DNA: TGCGCCAGCAGTCCCTGCGGGGGTGATAGCACAGATACGCAGTATTTT; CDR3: CASSPCGGDSTDTQYF
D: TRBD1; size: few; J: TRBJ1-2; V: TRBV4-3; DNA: TGCGCCAGCAGCCAAGAATTATGGGGACAGGGGACGTATGGCTACACCTTC; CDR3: CASSQELWGQGTYGYTF
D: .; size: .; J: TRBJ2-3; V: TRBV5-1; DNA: TGCGCCAGCAGCGTAACTAGCACAGATACGCAGTATTTT; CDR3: CASSVTSTDTQYF
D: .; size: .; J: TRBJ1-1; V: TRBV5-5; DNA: TGTGCCAGCAGCTGGGGGGGCTACAGGGTGAACACTGAAGCTTTCTTT; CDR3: CASSWGGYRVNTEAFF
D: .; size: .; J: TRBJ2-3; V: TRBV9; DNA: TGTGCCAGCAGCGTAGCTGCCAGGGGATCCACAGATACGCAGTATTTT; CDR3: CASSVAARGSTDTQYF
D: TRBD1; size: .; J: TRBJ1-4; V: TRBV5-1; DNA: TGCGCCAGCAGAACCGGGACAGGGACAACTAATGAAAAACTGTTTTTT; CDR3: CASRTGTGTTNEKLFF
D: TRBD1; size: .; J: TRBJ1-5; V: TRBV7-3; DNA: TGTGCCAGCAACGCCGACAGGGGGCTTGGGAAGCCCCAGCATTTT; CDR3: CASNADRGLGKPQHF
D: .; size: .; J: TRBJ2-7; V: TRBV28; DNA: TGTGCCAGCAGTGAGGGCTACGAGCAGTACTTC; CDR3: CASSEGYEQYF
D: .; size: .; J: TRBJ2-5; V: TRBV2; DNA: TGTGCCAGTAGTGTTCGGAGGAGCCAAGAGACCCAGTACTTC; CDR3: CASSVRRSQETQYF
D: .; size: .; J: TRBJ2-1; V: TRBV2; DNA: TGTGCCAGCAGTGATGTGACAGGTTCCGGCGAGCAGTTCTTC; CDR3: CASSDVTGSGEQFF
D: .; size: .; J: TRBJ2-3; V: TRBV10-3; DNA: TGTGCCATCAGTGAGTCGAAAGGGACACGGGATCGGGATACGCAGTATTTT; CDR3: CAISESKGTRDRDTQYF
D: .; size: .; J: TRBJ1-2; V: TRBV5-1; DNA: TGCGCCAGCAGCTTGGTGGGTGGAGACTATGGCTACACCTTC; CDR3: CASSLVGGDYGYTF
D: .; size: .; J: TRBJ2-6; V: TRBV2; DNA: TGTGCCAGCAGTGACGCGGGGGCCGGGGCCCTGACTTTC; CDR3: CASSDAGAGALTF
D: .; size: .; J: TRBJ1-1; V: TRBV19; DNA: TGTGCCAGCCGGGCGGGGGGCGCGAGAACTGAAGCTTTCTTT; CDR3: CASRAGGARTEAFF
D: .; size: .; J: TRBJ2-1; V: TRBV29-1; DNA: TGCAGCTTCGCAGACAATGAGCAGTTCTTC; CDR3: CSFADNEQFF
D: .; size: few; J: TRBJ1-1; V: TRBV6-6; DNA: TGTGCCAGCAGTTACGGTCAGATGAACACTGAAGCTTTCTTT; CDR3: CASSYGQMNTEAFF
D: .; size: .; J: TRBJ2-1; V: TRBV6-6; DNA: TGTGCCAGCAGTCAGAATAGCGGTCCCGAGGTAGATGAGCAGTTCTTC; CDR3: CASSQNSGPEVDEQFF
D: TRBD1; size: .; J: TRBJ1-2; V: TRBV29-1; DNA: TGCAGCGTAGCAACAGGGGGCGCTTTTAATGGCTACACCTTC; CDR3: CSVATGGAFNGYTF
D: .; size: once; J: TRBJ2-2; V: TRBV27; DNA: TGTGCCAGCAGTTCCAGGGTTGGCTCCGGGGAGCTGTTTTTT; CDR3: CASSSRVGSGELFF
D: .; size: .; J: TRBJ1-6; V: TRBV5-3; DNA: TGTGCCAGAAGCTTGGTGGGGGGGCTTAGTAATTCACCCCTCCACTTT; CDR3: CARSLVGGLSNSPLHF
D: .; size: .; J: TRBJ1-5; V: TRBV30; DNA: TGTGCCTGGAGTAAACAGGGAGATCAGCCCCAGCATTTT; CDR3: CAWSKQGDQPQHF
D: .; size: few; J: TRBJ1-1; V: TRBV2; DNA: TGTGCCACCTATAAGAACCGGGGGATGAACACTGAAGCTTTCTTT; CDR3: CATYKNRGMNTEAFF
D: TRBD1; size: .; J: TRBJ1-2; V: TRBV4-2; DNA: TGTGCCAGCAGCCAAGGTCCCCCATCGGACAGGTTCACCACTAACTATGGCTACACCTTC; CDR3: CASSQGPPSDRFTTNYGYTF
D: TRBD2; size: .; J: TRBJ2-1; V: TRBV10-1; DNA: TGCGCCAGCAGTGAGAAGGGCCTAGCGGGGCGTAATGAGCAGTTCTTC; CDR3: CASSEKGLAGRNEQFF
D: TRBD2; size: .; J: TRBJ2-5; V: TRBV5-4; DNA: TGTGCCAGCAGCTTATGGGGGGGGAGGGAGACCCAGTACTTC; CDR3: CASSLWGGRETQYF
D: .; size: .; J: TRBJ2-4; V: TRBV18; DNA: TGTGCCAGCTCACCGGAGATAGCCAAAAACATTCAGTACTTC; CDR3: CASSPEIAKNIQYF
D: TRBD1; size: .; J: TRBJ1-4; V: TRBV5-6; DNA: TGTGCCAGCAGCTCCCGGACAGGGTCTGAAAAACTGTTTTTT; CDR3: CASSSRTGSEKLFF
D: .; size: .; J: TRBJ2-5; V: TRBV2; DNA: TGTGCCAGCAGTGATCAGGCGTGGGAGACCCAGTACTTC; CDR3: CASSDQAWETQYF
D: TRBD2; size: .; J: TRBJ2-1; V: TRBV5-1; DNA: TGCGCCAGCAGTATCCGACTAGCGGGGATCAATGAGCAGTTCTTC; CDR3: CASSIRLAGINEQFF
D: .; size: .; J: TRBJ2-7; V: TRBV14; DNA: TGTGCCAGCAGCCGCCCATATACCAGCTACGAGCAGTACTTC; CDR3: CASSRPYTSYEQYF
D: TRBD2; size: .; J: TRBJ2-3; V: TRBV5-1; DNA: TGCGCCAGCAGCTTACCCGGGACTAGCGGGGGAGGCACAGATACGCAGTATTTT; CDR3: CASSLPGTSGGGTDTQYF
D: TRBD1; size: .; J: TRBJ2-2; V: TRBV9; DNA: TGTGCCAGCAGACAAACAGGGGGCACCGGGGAGCTGTTTTTT; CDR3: CASRQTGGTGELFF
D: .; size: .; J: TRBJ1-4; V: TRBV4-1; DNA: TGCGCCAGCAGCCAAGCTTTCGGGGGGTGGGAAAAACTGTTTTTT; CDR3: CASSQAFGGWEKLFF
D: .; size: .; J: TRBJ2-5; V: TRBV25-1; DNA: TGTGCCAGCAGTGAACAGCAGGGAAGGGGAGAGACCCAGTACTTC; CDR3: CASSEQQGRGETQYF
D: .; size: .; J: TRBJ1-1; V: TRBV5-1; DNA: TGCGCCAGCAGCTTTAGGTCCGGGATCGGGGGTGAAGCTTTCTTT; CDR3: CASSFRSGIGGEAFF
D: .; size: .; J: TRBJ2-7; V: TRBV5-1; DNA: TGCGCCAGCAGCCCCGGCAGGGGTGGATACGAGCAGTACTTC; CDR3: CASSPGRGGYEQYF
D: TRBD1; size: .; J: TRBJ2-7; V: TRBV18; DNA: TGTGCCAGCTCCCTCGGACAGGGTTTGAACGAGCAGTACTTC; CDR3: CASSLGQGLNEQYF
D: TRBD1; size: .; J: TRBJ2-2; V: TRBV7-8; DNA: TGTGCCAGCAGCTTAATTAGACCCACGGGACAGGGGGCATCTGTGGAGCTGTTTTTT; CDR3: CASSLIRPTGQGASVELFF
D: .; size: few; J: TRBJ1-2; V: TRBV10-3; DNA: TGTGCCATCAGTGATGGCAGGGAAACATATGGCTACACCTTC; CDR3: CAISDGRETYGYTF
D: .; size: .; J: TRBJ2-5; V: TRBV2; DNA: TGTGCCAGCAGTGAAGCCCGAGAGACCCAGTACTTC; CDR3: CASSEARETQYF
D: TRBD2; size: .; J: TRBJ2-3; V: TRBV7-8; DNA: TGTGCCAGCAGCTTACAGGGACTAGGAGATACGCAGTATTTT; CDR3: CASSLQGLGDTQYF